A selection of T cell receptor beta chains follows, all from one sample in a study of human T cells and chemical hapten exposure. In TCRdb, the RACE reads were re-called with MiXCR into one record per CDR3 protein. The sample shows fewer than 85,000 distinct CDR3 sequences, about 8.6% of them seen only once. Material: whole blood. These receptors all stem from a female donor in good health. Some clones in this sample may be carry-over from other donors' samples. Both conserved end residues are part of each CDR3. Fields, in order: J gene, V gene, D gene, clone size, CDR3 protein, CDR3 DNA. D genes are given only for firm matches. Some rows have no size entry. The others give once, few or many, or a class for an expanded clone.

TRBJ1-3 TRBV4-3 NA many CASSQAPGNTIYF TGCGCCAGCAGCCAAGCCCCTGGAAACACCATATATTTT
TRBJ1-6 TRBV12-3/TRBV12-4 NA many CASSLVGATPLHF TGTGCCAGCAGTTTAGTAGGGGCTACACCCCTCCACTTT
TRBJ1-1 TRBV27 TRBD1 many CASSSTTGVNTEAFF TGTGCCAGCAGTTCCACGACAGGGGTGAACACTGAAGCTTTCTTT
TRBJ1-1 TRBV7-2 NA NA CASSLRMNTEAFF TGTGCCAGCAGCTTGAGAATGAACACTGAAGCTTTCTTT
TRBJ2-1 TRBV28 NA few CASREDNEQFF TGTGCCAGCAGAGAAGACAATGAGCAGTTCTTC
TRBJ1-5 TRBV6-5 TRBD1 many CASSLTGDSNQPQHF TGTGCCAGCAGCCTGACAGGGGATAGCAATCAGCCCCAGCATTTT
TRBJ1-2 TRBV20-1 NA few CSARTGNYGYTF TGCAGTGCTAGGACAGGAAACTATGGCTACACCTTC
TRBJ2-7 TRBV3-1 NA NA CVSSQAAGEQYF TGTGTCAGCAGCCAAGCAGCAGGCGAGCAGTACTTC
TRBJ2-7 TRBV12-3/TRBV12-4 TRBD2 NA CASSTSGGGWRAEQYF TGTGCCAGCAGTACTAGCGGGGGGGGATGGAGGGCCGAGCAGTACTTC
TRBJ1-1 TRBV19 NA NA CASSSSAEAFF TGTGCCAGTAGTAGCAGCGCTGAAGCTTTCTTT
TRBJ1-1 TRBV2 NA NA CASSKAVETEAFF TGTGCCAGCAGTAAAGCGGTGGAGACAGAAGCTTTCTTT
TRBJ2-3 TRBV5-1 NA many CASSLETADTQYF TGCGCCAGCAGCTTGGAGACAGCAGATACGCAGTATTTT
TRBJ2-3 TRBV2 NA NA CASWRGDTDTQYF TGTGCCAGCTGGCGGGGCGACACAGATACGCAGTATTTT
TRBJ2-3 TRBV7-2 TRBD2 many CASSLLAGATDTQYF TGTGCCAGCAGCTTATTAGCGGGGGCCACAGATACGCAGTATTTT
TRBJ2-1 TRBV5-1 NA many CASSLWTDDDEQFF TGCGCCAGCAGCTTGTGGACAGATGACGATGAGCAGTTCTTC
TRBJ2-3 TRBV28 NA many CASSLSPGALASTDTQYF TGTGCCAGCAGTTTGTCCCCGGGGGCCCTCGCTAGCACAGATACGCAGTATTTT
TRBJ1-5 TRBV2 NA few CASSEIREQPQHF TGTGCCAGCAGTGAAATCCGGGAGCAGCCCCAGCATTTT
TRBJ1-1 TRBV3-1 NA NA CASSQGYGTYLLGTEAFF TGTGCCAGCAGCCAAGGTTATGGGACATACCTCCTGGGCACTGAAGCTTTCTTT
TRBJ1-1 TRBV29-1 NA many CSVVQVVGGTEAFF TGCAGCGTGGTTCAGGTCGTCGGTGGGACTGAAGCTTTCTTT
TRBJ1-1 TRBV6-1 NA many CASSEAMDSPTTEAFF TGTGCCAGCAGTGAAGCCATGGACAGCCCGACGACTGAAGCTTTCTTT